Listed below are T cell receptor beta chains from one sample, sequenced in a study of vaccination and CD4 T cells after COVID-19. TCRdb used MiXCR to reprocess the PCR reads, holding one entry per CDR3 protein. The sample shows about 10,000 distinct CDR3 sequences, about 35% of them seen only once. Which antigens these TCRs recognize remains unknown. Specimen: CD4+ T cells from blood, cultured in vitro. These receptors came from a human donor in good health. CDR3s include the opening cysteine and the closing phenylalanine or tryptophan. The order of the fields is V gene, CDR3 length, clone size, D gene, J gene, CDR3 DNA, CDR3 protein. The D gene is left open where the match is weak. Where a row states a size, it is once, few, many or the class of an expanded clone; other rows omit it.

TRBV6-2/TRBV6-3	12	.	.	TRBJ2-2	TGTGCCAGCAGTCAAGACACCGGGGAGCTGTTTTTT	CASSQDTGELFF
TRBV2	18	.	TRBD2	TRBJ2-3	TGTGCCACTCCACGTGGGGCTAGCGGTGCTCAGGGTCCCGATACGCAGTATTTT	CATPRGASGAQGPDTQYF
TRBV7-8	15	few	.	TRBJ2-3	TGTGCCAGCAGCTTAGAAGAGAGGGCCACAGATACGCAGTATTTT	CASSLEERATDTQYF
TRBV15	15	.	.	TRBJ2-6	TGTGCCACCAGCAGTTCGACTTCTGGGGCCAACGTCCTGACTTTC	CATSSSTSGANVLTF
TRBV24-1	14	few	.	TRBJ2-3	TGTGCCACCAGTGATTTGTTGGCAGGAGATACGCAGTATTTT	CATSDLLAGDTQYF
TRBV6-2/TRBV6-3	13	.	TRBD1	TRBJ2-1	TGTGCCAGCAGTATGACAGGGAGTAATGAGCAGTTCTTC	CASSMTGSNEQFF
TRBV6-2/TRBV6-3	14	.	TRBD2	TRBJ2-7	TGTGCCAGCAGGGAAGGGACTAGCGGGAACGAGCAGTACTTC	CASREGTSGNEQYF
TRBV7-3	14	few	TRBD1	TRBJ2-7	TGTGCCAGCAGCTTTGGGACAGGGTCGGGCGAGCAGTACTTC	CASSFGTGSGEQYF
TRBV20-1	13	.	.	TRBJ1-1	TGCAGTGCTAGAGCAGGGGTAGGGTTTGAAGCTTTCTTT	CSARAGVGFEAFF
TRBV25-1	15	.	TRBD2	TRBJ2-2	TGTGCCAGCACTACTAGCGGGAGAAGGACCGGGGAGCTGTTTTTT	CASTTSGRRTGELFF
TRBV6-1	14	.	.	TRBJ1-5	TGTGCCAGCAGGCCGGGACTAGGAGGGCAGCCCCAGCATTTT	CASRPGLGGQPQHF
TRBV6-4	13	.	.	TRBJ2-3	TGTGCCAGCATTGACAGCGGCACAGATACGCAGTATTTT	CASIDSGTDTQYF
TRBV7-9	16	few	TRBD2	TRBJ2-1	TGTGCCAGCAGCTTAGGGTCTAGCGGGACCTACAATGAGCAGTTCTTC	CASSLGSSGTYNEQFF
TRBV10-3	12	.	.	TRBJ2-1	TGTGCCATCTGGGGAGCGCGAGATGAGCAGTTCTTC	CAIWGARDEQFF
TRBV7-2	13	medium-sized	.	TRBJ1-5	TGTGCCAGCAGCTTACCAGGGCTTCAGCCCCAGCATTTT	CASSLPGLQPQHF
TRBV7-6	17	.	TRBD2	TRBJ2-1	TGTGCCAGCAGCTCTCGGACTAGCGGGAGACACTTGAATGAGCAGTTCTTC	CASSSRTSGRHLNEQFF
TRBV10-2	12	.	TRBD1	TRBJ2-7	TGCGCCAGCCGGACAGGGGATGACGAGCAGTACTTC	CASRTGDDEQYF
TRBV7-2	14	.	.	TRBJ2-7	TGTGCCAGCAGCTCCGGGCGCGGGTCGACCGAGCAGTACTTC	CASSSGRGSTEQYF
TRBV28	15	.	TRBD1	TRBJ2-2	TGTGCCAGCAGTTTTTGGGACAGGAACACCGGGGAGCTGTTTTTT	CASSFWDRNTGELFF
TRBV6-1	11	.	.	TRBJ2-7	TGTGCCAGCAGTGAAAGGTACGAGCAGTACTTC	CASSERYEQYF
TRBV6-2/TRBV6-3	19	few	.	TRBJ1-5	TGTGCCAGCAGTCCACTCTGGACAGTCCTCTCAGGTAGCAATCAGCCCCAGCATTTT	CASSPLWTVLSGSNQPQHF
TRBV6-2/TRBV6-3	19	.	TRBD2	TRBJ2-7	TGTGCCAGCAGTTTCGCAGGACTAGCGGGAGGGCCTCGACCCTACGAGCAGTACTTC	CASSFAGLAGGPRPYEQYF
TRBV7-3	15	.	TRBD2	TRBJ2-3	TGTGCCAGCAGCTCTAGCGGGAGGGCCACAGATACGCAGTATTTT	CASSSSGRATDTQYF
TRBV24-1	14	medium-sized	.	TRBJ1-5	TGTGCCACCAGTGCCATGACTGGCAATCAGCCCCAGCATTTT	CATSAMTGNQPQHF
TRBV19	14	.	.	TRBJ2-6	TGTGCCAGTATGAGCAAGCCTGGGGCCAACGTCCTGACTTTC	CASMSKPGANVLTF
TRBV27	13	.	.	TRBJ1-1	TGTGCCAGCAGTTTGCCCGGGAACACTGAAGCTTTCTTT	CASSLPGNTEAFF
TRBV7-7	14	.	TRBD2	TRBJ2-1	TGTGCTAGCAGCTTAACACTAGCGGAGGGGGAGCAGTTCTTC	CASSLTLAEGEQFF
TRBV20-1	14	.	.	TRBJ1-2	TGCAGTGGAAGGGACGGACGAACTAACTATGGCTACACCTTC	CSGRDGRTNYGYTF
TRBV6-5	13	.	TRBD1	TRBJ2-3	TGTGCCAGCAGTTACACCCCGGACAGGGAAGAGTATTTT	CASSYTPDREEYF